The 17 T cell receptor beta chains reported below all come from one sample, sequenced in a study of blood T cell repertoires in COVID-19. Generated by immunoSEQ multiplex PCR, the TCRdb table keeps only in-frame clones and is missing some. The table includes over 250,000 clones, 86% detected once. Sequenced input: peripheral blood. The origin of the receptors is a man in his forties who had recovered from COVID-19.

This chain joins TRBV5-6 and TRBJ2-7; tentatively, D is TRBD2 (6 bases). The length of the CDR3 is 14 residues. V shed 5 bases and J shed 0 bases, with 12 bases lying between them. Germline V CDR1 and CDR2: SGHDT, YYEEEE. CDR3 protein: CASRMGLYSYEQYF. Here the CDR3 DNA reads TGTGCCAGCAGGATGGGACTTTACTCCTACGAGCAGTACTTC.

CDR3 sequence reads: CASSGRANYGYTF. The CDR3 DNA follows: TGTGCCAGCAGTGGACGGGCTAACTATGGCTACACCTTC. This chain connects TRBV2 to TRBJ1-2; D gene ambiguous. Germline CDR1 and CDR2: SNHLY and FYNNEI. The length of the CDR3 is 13 residues. V was cut by 4 bases and J by 0 bases, with 6 bases left in between.

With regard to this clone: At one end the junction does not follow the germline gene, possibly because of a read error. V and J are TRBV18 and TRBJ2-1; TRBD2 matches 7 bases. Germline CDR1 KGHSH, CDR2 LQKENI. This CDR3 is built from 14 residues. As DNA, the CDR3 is TGTGCCAGCTCACCACCGAGCGGGAAATACTCTACGGTCTTC. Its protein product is CASSPPSGKYSTVF. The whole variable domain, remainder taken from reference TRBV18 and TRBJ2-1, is NAGVMQNPRHLVRRRGQEARLRCSPMKGHSHVYWYRQLPEEGLKFMVYLQKENIIDESGMPKERFSAEFPKEGPSILRIQQVVRGDSAAYFCASSPPSGKYSTVFGPGTRLTVL.

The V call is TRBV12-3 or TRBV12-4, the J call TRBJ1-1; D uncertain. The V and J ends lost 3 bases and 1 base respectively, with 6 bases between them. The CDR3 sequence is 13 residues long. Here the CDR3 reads CASSFVPNTEAFF. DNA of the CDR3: TGTGCCAGCAGTTTCGTCCCGAACACTGAAGCTTTCTTT.

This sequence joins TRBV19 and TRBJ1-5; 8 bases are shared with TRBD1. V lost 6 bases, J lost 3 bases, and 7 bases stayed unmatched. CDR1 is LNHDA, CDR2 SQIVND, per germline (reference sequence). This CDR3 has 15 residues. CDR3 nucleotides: TGTGCCAGTAGATGGAAGCAGGGGGCCAATCAGCCCCAGCATTTT. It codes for CASRWKQGANQPQHF.

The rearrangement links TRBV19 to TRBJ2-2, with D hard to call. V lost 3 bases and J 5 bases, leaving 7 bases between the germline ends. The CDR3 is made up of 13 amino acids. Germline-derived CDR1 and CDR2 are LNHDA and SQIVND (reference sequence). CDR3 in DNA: TGTGCCAGTAGTATCGGAGTGACCGGGGAGCTGTTTTTT. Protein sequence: CASSIGVTGELFF.

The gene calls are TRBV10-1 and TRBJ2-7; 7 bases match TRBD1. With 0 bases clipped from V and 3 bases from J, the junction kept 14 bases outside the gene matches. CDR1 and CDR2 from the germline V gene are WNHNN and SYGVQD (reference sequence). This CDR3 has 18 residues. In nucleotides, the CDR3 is TGCGCCAGCAGTGAGTCCCGTACCGGGACAGATAGCTTCTACGAGCAGTACTTC. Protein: CASSESRTGTDSFYEQYF.

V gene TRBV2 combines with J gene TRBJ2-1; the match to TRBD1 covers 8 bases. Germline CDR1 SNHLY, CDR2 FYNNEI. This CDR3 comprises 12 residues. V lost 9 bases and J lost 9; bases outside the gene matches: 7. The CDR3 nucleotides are TGTGCCAGGCGTAGACAGGGGCCTGAGCAGTTCTTC. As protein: CARRRQGPEQFF.

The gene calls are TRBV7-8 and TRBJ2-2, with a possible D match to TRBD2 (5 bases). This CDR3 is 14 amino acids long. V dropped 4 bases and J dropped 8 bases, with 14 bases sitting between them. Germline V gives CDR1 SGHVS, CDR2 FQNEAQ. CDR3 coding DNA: TGTGCCAGCAGCTCCTCCGGACGGGAAGGGGAGCTGTTTTTT. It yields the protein CASSSSGREGELFF.

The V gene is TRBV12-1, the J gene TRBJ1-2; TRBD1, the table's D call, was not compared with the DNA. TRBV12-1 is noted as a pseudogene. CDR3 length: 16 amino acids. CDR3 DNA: TGTGCCAGCAGCCGGGAACAGGGGCTATTAAACTATGGCTACACCTTC. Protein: CASSREQGLLNYGYTF.

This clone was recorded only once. The CDR3 DNA sequence: TGTGCCAGCAGCCGACAGGACTACGAGCAGTACTTC. This sequence encodes CASSRQDYEQYF. V and J are TRBV7-9 and TRBJ2-7, with a possible D match to TRBD1 (6 bases). The CDR3 contains 12 residues. Germline CDR1 SEHNR, CDR2 FQNEAQ (reference sequence). V was clipped by 5 bases and J by 3 bases, with 8 bases between them.

The CDR3 DNA reads TGTGCCAGCAGTTTAGGGCCGATCGGGAGCTCTAGCTCCTATAATTCACCCCTCCACTTT. The encoded protein is CASSLGPIGSSSSYNSPLHF. The chain employs TRBV27 and TRBJ1-6, with D unclear. Trimming stripped 2 bases from V and 0 bases from J, with 20 bases between. Germline values: CDR1 MNHEY, CDR2 SMNVEV (reference sequence). This CDR3 spans 20 amino acids.

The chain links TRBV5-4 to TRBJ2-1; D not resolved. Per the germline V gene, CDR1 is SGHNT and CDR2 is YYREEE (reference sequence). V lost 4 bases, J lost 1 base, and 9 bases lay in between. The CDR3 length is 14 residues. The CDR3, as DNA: TGTGCCAGCAGCCGGGTCGGATCCTACAATGAGCAGTTCTTC. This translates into CASSRVGSYNEQFF.

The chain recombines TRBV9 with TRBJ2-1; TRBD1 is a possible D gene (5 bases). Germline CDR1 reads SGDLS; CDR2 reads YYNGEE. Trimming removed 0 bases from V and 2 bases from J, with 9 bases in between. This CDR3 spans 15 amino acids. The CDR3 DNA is TGTGCCAGCAGCGTAGGGACACTCCCCTACAATGAGCAGTTCTTC. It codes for CASSVGTLPYNEQFF.

The CDR3: CASSWGGIPFF. CDR3 nucleotide sequence: TGTGCCAGCAGTTGGGGGGGGATACCGTTCTTT. The gene calls are TRBV12-3 or TRBV12-4 and TRBJ1-1; weak D call: TRBD1 (5 bases). Trimming pared 4 bases from V and 14 bases from J, leaving 14 bases between. The CDR3 runs to 11 residues.

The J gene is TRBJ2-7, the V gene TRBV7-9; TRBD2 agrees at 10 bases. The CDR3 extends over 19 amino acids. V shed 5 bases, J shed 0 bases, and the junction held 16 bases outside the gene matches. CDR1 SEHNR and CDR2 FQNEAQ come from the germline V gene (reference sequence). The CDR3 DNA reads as TGTGCCAGCAGCCCCCTGGCTGGACTAGCGGCCACCCCCTCCTACGAGCAGTACTTC. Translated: CASSPLAGLAATPSYEQYF.

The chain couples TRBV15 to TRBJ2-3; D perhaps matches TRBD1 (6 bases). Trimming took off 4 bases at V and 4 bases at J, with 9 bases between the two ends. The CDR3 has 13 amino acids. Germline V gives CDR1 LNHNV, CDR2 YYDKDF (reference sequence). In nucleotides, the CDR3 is TGTGCCACCAGCACCGCAGGGGCAGATACGCAGTATTTT. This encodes CATSTAGADTQYF.